Below are 3 T cell receptor beta chains sequenced from a single sample in a study of T cells in localized non-small cell lung cancer. Profiled with immunoSEQ multiplex PCR; TCRdb holds only in-frame clones, not every one. The repertoire includes roughly 16,000 clones, roughly 84% of them detected once, and less than 25% sits in the top ten. The source was peripheral blood, collected before any cancer treatment. These receptors originate from a male donor aged 60 or over with stage I lung adenocarcinoma.

V usage is TRBV4-3 and J usage is TRBJ2-3; D is possibly TRBD1 (6 bases). Germline V CDR1 and CDR2: LGHNA, YSLEER. This CDR3 region has 15 residues. Trimming removed 5 bases at V and 2 bases at J, with 14 bases between. The CDR3 loop is CASSSGAYPTDTQYF. The CDR3 DNA reads as TGCGCCAGCAGCTCAGGGGCCTACCCCACAGATACGCAGTATTTT.

The chain is built from TRBV7-2 and TRBJ2-7; 11 bases fit TRBD2. This CDR3 is built from 15 residues. Per the germline V gene, CDR1 is SGHTA and CDR2 is FQGNSA. The V gene end was trimmed by 2 bases and the J gene end by 2 bases; junction bases not matched to a gene: 2. In DNA, the CDR3 is TGTGCCAGCAGCTTACTAGCGGGGGGAACCTACGAGCAGTACTTC. Encoded protein: CASSLLAGGTYEQYF.

The V call is TRBV28, the J call TRBJ1-2, with 9 nucleotides matching TRBD1. Germline lookup yields CDR1 MDHEN and CDR2 SYDVKM. CDR3 length: 16 residues. Trimming took 6 bases from V and 8 from J; bases not matched to a gene: 16. DNA of the CDR3: TGTGCCAGCAGCCCAGCCCTGGGACAGGGAAATTTAGGCTACACCTTC. This translates into CASSPALGQGNLGYTF.